One T cell receptor beta chain is described in this entry. This sample is part of a study of blood T cell repertoires in COVID-19. About the study: From T cells, B-cell-depleted T cells, or PBMCs came the material, which was cDNA or gDNA.

Per the germline V gene, CDR1 is LGHDT and CDR2 is YNNKEL (reference sequence). Trimming at V came to 3 bases and at J to 4 bases, leaving 2 bases not matched to a gene. The CDR3 covers 15 residues. Libraries were prepared by immunoSEQ multiplex PCR; TCRdb keeps only in-frame clonotypes and omits some of them. The data contain 150,000 to 190,000 clones, around 84% of them singletons. This TCR derives from a man aged 50 to 59 who had recovered from COVID-19. The chain uses TRBV3-1 (or the pseudogene TRBV3-2) and TRBJ1-5; TRBD1 matches 11 bases. Sequencing was done on a sample of PBMCs or T cells enriched from blood (not recorded which). CDR3 protein: CASSQGQGGNQPQHF. As DNA, the CDR3 is TGTGCCAGCAGCCAGGGACAGGGGGGGAATCAGCCCCAGCATTTT.